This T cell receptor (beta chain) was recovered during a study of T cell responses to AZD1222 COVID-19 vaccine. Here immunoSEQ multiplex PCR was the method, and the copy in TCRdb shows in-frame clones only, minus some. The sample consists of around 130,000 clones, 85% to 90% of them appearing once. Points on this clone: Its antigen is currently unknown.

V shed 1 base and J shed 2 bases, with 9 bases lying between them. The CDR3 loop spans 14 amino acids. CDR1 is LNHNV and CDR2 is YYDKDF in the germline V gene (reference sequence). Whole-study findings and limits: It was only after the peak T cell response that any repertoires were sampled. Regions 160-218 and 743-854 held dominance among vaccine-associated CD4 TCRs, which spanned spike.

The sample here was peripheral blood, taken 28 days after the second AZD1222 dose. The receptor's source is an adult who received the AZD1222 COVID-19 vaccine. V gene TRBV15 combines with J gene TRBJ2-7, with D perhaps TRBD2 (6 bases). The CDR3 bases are TGTGCCACCAGCAGAGGCAGGAGGGCCTACGAGCAGTACTTC. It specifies CATSRGRRAYEQYF.